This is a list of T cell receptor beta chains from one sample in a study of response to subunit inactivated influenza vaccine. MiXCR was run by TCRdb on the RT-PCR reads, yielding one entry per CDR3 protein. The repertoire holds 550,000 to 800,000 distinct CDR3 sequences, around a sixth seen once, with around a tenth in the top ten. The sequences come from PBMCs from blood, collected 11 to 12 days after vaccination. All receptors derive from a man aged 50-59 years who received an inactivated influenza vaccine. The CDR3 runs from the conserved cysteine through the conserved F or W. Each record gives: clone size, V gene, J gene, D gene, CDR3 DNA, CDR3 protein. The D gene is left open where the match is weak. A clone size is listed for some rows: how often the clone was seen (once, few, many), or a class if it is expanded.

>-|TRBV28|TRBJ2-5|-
TGTGCCAGCAGCCTGACGGGGATAGGGCAGACCCAGTACTTC
CASSLTGIGQTQYF
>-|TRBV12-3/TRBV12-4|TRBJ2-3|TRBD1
TGTGCCAGCACCCTAGGACAGGGGGCGCCAGATACGCAGTATTTT
CASTLGQGAPDTQYF
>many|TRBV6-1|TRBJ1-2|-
TGTGCCACCCAGGGGAGGCAGGGGAACTATGGCTACACCTTC
CATQGRQGNYGYTF
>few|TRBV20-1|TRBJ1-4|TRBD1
TGCAGTGCCATACCCTCGGACAGGTTTAATGAAAAACTGTTTTTT
CSAIPSDRFNEKLFF
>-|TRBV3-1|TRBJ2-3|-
TGTGCCAGCAGCCCGAGGAGGGGGTCTAGCACAGATACGCAGTATTTT
CASSPRRGSSTDTQYF
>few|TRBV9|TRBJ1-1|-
TGTGCCAGCAGCCCCCGACCCGGGAGCACTGAAGCTTTCTTT
CASSPRPGSTEAFF
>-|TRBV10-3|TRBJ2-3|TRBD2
TGTGCCATCAGTGTCGGGCGGGGGGATGTTACGCAGTATTTT
CAISVGRGDVTQYF
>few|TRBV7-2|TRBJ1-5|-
TGTGCCAGCAGCGACCTCAGGGGTCAGCCCCAGCATTTT
CASSDLRGQPQHF
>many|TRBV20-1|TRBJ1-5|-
TGCAGTGCCTTTGGGGGGACTCAGCCCCAGCATTTT
CSAFGGTQPQHF
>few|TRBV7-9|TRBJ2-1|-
TGTGCCAGCAGCTTAACGGGGGCCTCCTACAATGAGCAGTTCTTC
CASSLTGASYNEQFF
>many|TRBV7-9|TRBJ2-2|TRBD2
TGTGCCAGCAGCCCCCATCCAGGGAGGGTCGGGGAGCTGTTTTTT
CASSPHPGRVGELFF
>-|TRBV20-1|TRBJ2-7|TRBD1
TGCAGTGCTAGAGGGATCCGAAGACAGGGACCCCACGAGCAGTACTTC
CSARGIRRQGPHEQYF
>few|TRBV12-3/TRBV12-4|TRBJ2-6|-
TGTGCCAGCACTTCCCCTGGGGCCAACGTCCTGACTTTC
CASTSPGANVLTF
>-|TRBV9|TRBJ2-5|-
TGTGCCAGCAGCGTAGCTCCCCGAGAACGAGAGACCCAGTACTTC
CASSVAPRERETQYF
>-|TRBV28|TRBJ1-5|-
TGTGCCAGCAGTTTAATGGTTAGCAATCAGCCCCAGCATTTT
CASSLMVSNQPQHF
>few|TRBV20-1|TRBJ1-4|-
TGCAGTGCTAGGGGGGGGGCGGGTGAAAAACTGTTTTTT
CSARGGAGEKLFF
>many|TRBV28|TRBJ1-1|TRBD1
TGTGCCAGCAGTTTCCCGACAGGGCGGGTGGACACTGAAGCTTTCTTT
CASSFPTGRVDTEAFF
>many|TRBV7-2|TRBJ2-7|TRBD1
TGTGCCAGCAGCCCCACCCGGGACAGCTCCTACGAGCAGTACTTC
CASSPTRDSSYEQYF
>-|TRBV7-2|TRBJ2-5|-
TGTGCCAGCAGCTTAAACAGGGAGACCCAGTACTTC
CASSLNRETQYF
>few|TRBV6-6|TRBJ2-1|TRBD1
TGCTCCTCCTCAGGGGGATTTGAAAATGAGCAGTTCTTC
CSSSGGFENEQFF
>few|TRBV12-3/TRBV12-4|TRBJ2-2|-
TGTGCCAGCAATACTCTGAACACCGGGGAGCTGTTTTTT
CASNTLNTGELFF
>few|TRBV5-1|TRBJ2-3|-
TGCGCCAGCAGATTTTTGGGGAGGTGGACAGATACGCAGTATTTT
CASRFLGRWTDTQYF
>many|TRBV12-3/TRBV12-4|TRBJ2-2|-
TGTGCCAGCAGCCCCCCAGGGGCCGGGGAGCTGTTTTTT
CASSPPGAGELFF
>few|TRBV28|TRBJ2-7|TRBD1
TGTGCCAGCAGTTTCCCCCCTCTAGTGGGGACAGGGCGGTACGAGCAGTACTTC
CASSFPPLVGTGRYEQYF
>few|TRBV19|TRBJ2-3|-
TGTGCCAGTACCGGGAAAAGCACAGATACGCAGTATTTT
CASTGKSTDTQYF
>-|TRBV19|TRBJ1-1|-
TGTGCCAGTACTTACGGGGTGAGGACTGAAGCTTTCTTT
CASTYGVRTEAFF
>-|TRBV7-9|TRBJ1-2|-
TGTGCCAGCAGCTTATTGGTGCAGGGTACGGATGGCTACACCTTC
CASSLLVQGTDGYTF
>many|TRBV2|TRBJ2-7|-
TGTGCCAGCGGGCGCAGGGTTGGTGAGCAGTACTTC
CASGRRVGEQYF
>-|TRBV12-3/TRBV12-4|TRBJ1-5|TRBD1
TGTGCCAGCAGTTCAGGGGGGGCTCAGCCCCAGCATTTT
CASSSGGAQPQHF
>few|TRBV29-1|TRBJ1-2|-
TGCAGCGTTCAACAGGCGGCGGACTATGGCTACACCTTC
CSVQQAADYGYTF
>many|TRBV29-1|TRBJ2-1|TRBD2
TGCAGCATCCCGAGCCCCAATACTCGCGGGGGGTACAATGAGCAGTTCTTC
CSIPSPNTRGGYNEQFF
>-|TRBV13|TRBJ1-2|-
TGTGCCAGCAGCTCGGGACACTTCTATGGCTACACCTTC
CASSSGHFYGYTF
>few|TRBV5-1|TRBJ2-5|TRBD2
TGCGCCAGCAGCTTGTTCGTGGCTAGCGGGAGGAAGGAGCAAGAGACCCAGTACTTC
CASSLFVASGRKEQETQYF
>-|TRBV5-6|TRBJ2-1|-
TGTGCCAGCAGCTTTGTCATAAACAATGAGCAGTTCTTC
CASSFVINNEQFF
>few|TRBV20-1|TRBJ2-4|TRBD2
TGCAGTGCCCGCCGTGGGGAGGGAAACATTCAGTACTTC
CSARRGEGNIQYF
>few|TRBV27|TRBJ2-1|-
TGTGCCAGCAGTTTTGGGCTAAACTACAATGAGCAGTTCTTC
CASSFGLNYNEQFF
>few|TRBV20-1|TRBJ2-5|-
TGCAGTGCTAGGTCCCCCGACCAAGAGACCCAGTACTTC
CSARSPDQETQYF
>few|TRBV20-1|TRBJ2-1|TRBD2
TGCAGTGCTAGAGCCCCTTGGGGACTAGGTTACCATGAGCAGTTCTTC
CSARAPWGLGYHEQFF
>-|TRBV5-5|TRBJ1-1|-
TGTGCCAGCAACCCCACAGGGAGTGGTACTGAAGCTTTCTTT
CASNPTGSGTEAFF
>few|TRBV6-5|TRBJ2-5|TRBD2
TGTGCCAGCAGTTACGACTGGCGGGAGAATGAAGAGACCCAGTACTTC
CASSYDWRENEETQYF
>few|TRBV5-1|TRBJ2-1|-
TGCGCCAGCAGACGGGGGACGGAGGGAGAGCAGTTCTTC
CASRRGTEGEQFF
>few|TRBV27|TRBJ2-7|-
TGTGCCAGCACCCCCTTATGGGGGAACGAGCAGTACTTC
CASTPLWGNEQYF
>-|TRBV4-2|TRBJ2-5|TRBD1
TGTGCCAGCAGCGGCCAGGGACAGGGGGGGAGAGAGACCCAGTACTTC
CASSGQGQGGRETQYF
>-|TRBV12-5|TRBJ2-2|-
TGTGCTAGTGGTTTGCAGGTCACCGGGGAGCTGTTTTTT
CASGLQVTGELFF